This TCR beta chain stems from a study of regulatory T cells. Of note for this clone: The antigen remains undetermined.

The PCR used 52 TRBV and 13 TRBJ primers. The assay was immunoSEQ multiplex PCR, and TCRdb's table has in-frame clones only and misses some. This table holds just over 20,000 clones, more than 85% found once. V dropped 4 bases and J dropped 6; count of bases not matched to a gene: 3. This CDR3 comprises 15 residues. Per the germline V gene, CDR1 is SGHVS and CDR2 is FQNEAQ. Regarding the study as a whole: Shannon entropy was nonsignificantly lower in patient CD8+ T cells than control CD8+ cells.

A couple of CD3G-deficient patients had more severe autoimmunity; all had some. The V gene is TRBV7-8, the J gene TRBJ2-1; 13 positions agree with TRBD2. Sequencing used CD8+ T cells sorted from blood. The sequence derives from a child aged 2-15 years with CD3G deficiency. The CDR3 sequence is CASSSLAGGRNEQFF. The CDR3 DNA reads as TGTGCCAGCAGCTCACTAGCGGGAGGGCGCAATGAGCAGTTCTTC.